Sequencing of this T cell receptor beta chain was carried out in a study of technical replicates of blood from a handful of donors. The repertoire was sequenced with immunoSEQ multiplex PCR; TCRdb's copy has only in-frame clones and lacks some. The profile shows roughly 70,000 clones, approximately 93% of them singletons. V shed 8 bases, J shed 6 bases, and the junction held 9 bases outside the gene matches. Germline V gene sequence: CDR1 LNHDA, CDR2 SQIVND (reference sequence). The CDR3 contains 15 residues. Sample: PBMCs. This chain uses TRBV19 with TRBJ2-1; 11 bases map to TRBD2. The clonotype comes from a human donor in good health. Some clones in this sample may be carry-over from other donors' samples. This CDR3 is CASFTGTSGSNEQFF. DNA for the CDR3: TGTGCCAGTTTCACCGGGACTAGCGGATCCAATGAGCAGTTCTTC.